The subject of this entry is one T cell receptor (beta chain). This sample was taken from a study of blood T cell repertoires in COVID-19. Study in general: Acute and convalescent COVID-19 samples came from the United States, Italy and Spain. PBMCs, B-cell-depleted T cells, or T cells were the source of the cDNA or gDNA that made up the material.

The germline V gene has CDR1 SGHDT and CDR2 YYEEEE. Losses at the gene ends were 0 bases for V and 3 bases for J; bases not matched to a gene: 9. The CDR3 covers 16 residues. Per the study methods: Estimation of nucleated cell counts was performed using reference gene primer amplification. The table came from immunoSEQ multiplex PCR; TCRdb's copy has only in-frame clones and leaves some out. The V and J calls and clone size are taken from that table; D and trimming were inferred from the DNA. The sample carries roughly 64,000 clones, roughly 90% recorded once. Source material: peripheral blood. This clonotype originated in a woman of 80 years or more with active COVID-19. The chain uses TRBV5-6 and TRBJ2-7; 7 nucleotides align to TRBD2. CDR3 sequence (DNA): TGTGCCAGCAGCTTGGAGGGGAGCGGGGTAAACTACGAGCAGTACTTC. This gives the protein CASSLEGSGVNYEQYF.